The 21 T cell receptor beta chains given below trace back to one sample, sequenced in a study of regulatory T cells in long-lasting Graves disease. Investigators prepared the TCR beta libraries by applying iRepertoire HTBI primers and Arm-PCR of CDR3 regions. TCRdb re-called the multiplex PCR reads through MiXCR, storing one row per CDR3 protein. The sample holds about 290,000 distinct CDR3 sequences, approximately 20% seen once. The time point was: persistent/refractory GD, antithyroid drugs over 5 years with positive TRAb. Making the TCR library involved RNA that had been extracted from PBMCs. This material consisted of peripheral blood mononuclear cells (PBMCs), taken when the disease was refractory, from a patient treated with antithyroid drugs. Source of these receptors: a female donor with Graves disease.

The CDR3 nucleotides are TGTGCCACCAGCCGGACTAGCGGGAACTACGAGCAGTACTTC. It codes for CATSRTSGNYEQYF. The chain has TRBV15 and TRBJ2-7, with 12 positions matching TRBD2. Losses at the gene ends were 5 bases for V and 3 bases for J; bases not matched to a gene: 2. The CDR3 is made up of 14 amino acids. Germline values: CDR1 LNHNV, CDR2 YYDKDF (reference sequence).

The V gene is TRBV2, the J gene TRBJ2-1; D gene unclear. Trimming removed 3 bases from V and 4 bases from J, with 10 bases in between. The CDR3 contains 14 residues. CDR1 is SNHLY, CDR2 FYNNEI, per germline. CDR3 in DNA: TGTGCCAGCAGTGACCGCGAAAGATACAATGAGCAGTTCTTC. It encodes CASSDRERYNEQFF.

The CDR3 spells CSVPPLGGTEAFF. As DNA, the CDR3 is TGCAGCGTTCCACCCTTGGGGGGGACTGAAGCTTTCTTT. J is TRBJ1-1 and V is TRBV29-1, with D tentatively TRBD1 (5 bases). CDR1 and CDR2 from the germline V gene are SQVTM and ANQGSEA. The CDR3 loop spans 13 amino acids. V was clipped by 5 bases and J by 5 bases, with 15 bases between them.

This clonotype showed up just a few times. The CDR3 coding sequence is TGCAGCGTCGCTCTCGCCTACAGCACCGGGGAGCTGTTTTTT. Protein sequence: CSVALAYSTGELFF. V usage is TRBV29-1 and J usage is TRBJ2-2; D is ambiguous. V lost 6 bases and J lost 4, with 15 bases in between. The length of the CDR3 is 14 residues. Germline lookup yields CDR1 SQVTM and CDR2 ANQGSEA.

This clonotype was observed at least ten times. J is TRBJ1-1 and V is TRBV7-2; 8 positions match TRBD1. CDR1 is SGHTA and CDR2 is FQGNSA in the germline V gene. This CDR3 contains 14 residues. The V segment lost 5 bases and the J segment 1 base; nucleotides outside the gene matches: 3. CDR3 DNA: TGTGCCAGCAGCCTACAGGGGGGGAACACTGAAGCTTTCTTT. This gives the protein CASSLQGGNTEAFF. Filled out from reference TRBV7-2 and TRBJ1-1, the complete variable domain reads GAGVSQSPSNKVTEKGKDVELRCDPISGHTALYWYRQSLGQGLEFLIYFQGNSAPDKSGLPSDRFSAERTGGSVSTLTIQRTQQEDSAVYLCASSLQGGNTEAFFGQGTRLTVV.

This clonotype was seen ten or more times. V gene TRBV7-2 combines with J gene TRBJ1-1, with a possible D match to TRBD1 (5 bases). V lost 4 bases and J lost 6, with 24 bases in between. The length of the CDR3 is 17 residues. The germline gives CDR1 SGHTA, CDR2 FQGNSA. Here the CDR3 reads CASSSAIGHSTNPEAFF. The CDR3 nucleotides read TGTGCCAGCAGCTCCGCAATAGGACACTCCACTAACCCTGAAGCTTTCTTT.

The gene calls are TRBV5-1 and TRBJ2-3; D gene uncertain. From germline, CDR1 is SGHRS and CDR2 YFSETQ. There are 15 residues in the CDR3. Trimming took 0 bases from V and 0 from J, leaving 8 bases between them. Here the CDR3 DNA reads TGCGCCAGCAGCTTGGTGGACGGTAGCACAGATACGCAGTATTTT. It encodes CASSLVDGSTDTQYF.

The chain carries TRBV29-1 and TRBJ1-2; possibly TRBD1 for D (6 bases). Germline CDR1 reads SQVTM; CDR2 reads ANQGSEA. The CDR3 has 11 residues. The V and J ends lost 6 bases and 6 bases respectively, with 11 bases between them. CDR3 protein: CSVGQRDGYTF. CDR3 DNA: TGCAGCGTCGGACAGAGAGATGGCTACACCTTC.

The genes are TRBV5-1 and TRBJ2-7; perhaps TRBD1 as D (5 bases). The germline V gene has CDR1 SGHRS and CDR2 YFSETQ. Trimming removed 0 bases at V and 6 bases at J, with 13 bases between. The length of the CDR3 is 14 residues. CDR3 in amino acids: CASSLGGLGSEQYF. The DNA for the CDR3 is TGCGCCAGCAGCTTGGGGGGCCTGGGGTCCGAGCAGTACTTC.

On this clonotype itself: This may arise from a read error, as a much more abundant clone is one base away. The rearrangement joins TRBV7-3 to TRBJ1-5; D remains unclear. The CDR3 is made up of 13 amino acids. Germline values: CDR1 SGHTA, CDR2 FQGTGA. The CDR3 DNA reads as TGTGCCAGCGGCTTGGATGCTGATCAGCCCCAGCATTTT. Amino acids: CASGLDADQPQHF.

The chain has TRBV30 and TRBJ2-4; the D gene could be TRBD1 or TRBD2 (6 bases each). Looked up from germline, CDR1 is GTSNPN and CDR2 is SVGIG (reference sequence). The CDR3 sequence is 16 residues long. V dropped 1 base and J dropped 6 bases, with 19 bases sitting between them. The CDR3 DNA reads as TGTGCCTGGAGTGGAGGGGTGGGGGGCAGAATAAACATTCAGTACTTC. Translated: CAWSGGVGGRINIQYF.

The gene calls are TRBV12-3 or TRBV12-4 and TRBJ2-6; D is undetermined. The CDR3 spans 14 residues. V dropped 4 bases and J dropped 1 base, with 5 bases sitting between them. This CDR3 is CASSWSSGANVLTF. The CDR3 region has the DNA TGTGCCAGCAGTTGGAGTTCTGGGGCCAACGTCCTGACTTTC.

With respect to this clonotype: A much larger clone lies a single base off, so this may be a read error. The rearrangement joins TRBV7-8 to TRBJ2-1; no definite D call. The germline V gene has CDR1 SGHVS and CDR2 FQNEAQ. This CDR3 has 11 amino acids. Trimming took 5 bases from V and 4 from J, leaving 3 bases between them. The CDR3 here is CASSIYNEQFF. The CDR3 bases are TGTGCCAGCAGCATTTACAATGAGCAGTTCTTC.

The chain couples TRBV4-3 to TRBJ1-4; D is uncertain. Trimming removed 0 bases at V and 4 bases at J, with 15 bases between. Germline CDR1 is LGHNA and CDR2 is YSLEER. The CDR3 extends over 17 amino acids. CDR3 DNA: TGCGCCAGCAGCCAAGAGACGGCCAGTACCAGTAATGAAAAACTGTTTTTT. Translated, it gives CASSQETASTSNEKLFF.

This chain joins TRBV30 and TRBJ2-4; D remains unclear. V was pared by 0 bases and J by 10 bases, with 16 bases between. This CDR3 spans 14 amino acids. Germline assignment: CDR1 GTSNPN and CDR2 SVGIG (reference sequence). The CDR3 region has the DNA TGTGCCTGGAGTGTACCACAGTTTGGGGTGATTCAGTACTTC. Protein: CAWSVPQFGVIQYF.

This clonotype occurred a few times. This chain links TRBV15 with TRBJ1-1; the D gene is possibly TRBD1 (6 bases). The germline V gene encodes CDR1 LNHNV and CDR2 YYDKDF (reference sequence). The CDR3 totals 16 residues. Trimming cost V 5 bases and J 0 bases, with 16 bases left between them. DNA of the CDR3: TGTGCCACCAGCTACTACCCCAGGGGAGTGAACACTGAAGCTTTCTTT. Encoded protein: CATSYYPRGVNTEAFF.

V and J are TRBV30 and TRBJ2-2; D may match TRBD1 or TRBD2 (5 bases each). Trimming removed 2 bases from V and 4 bases from J, with 11 bases in between. Germline lookup yields CDR1 GTSNPN and CDR2 SVGIG (reference sequence). The CDR3 has 14 amino acids. The CDR3 is CAWSPGTATGELFF. CDR3 DNA sequence: TGTGCCTGGAGTCCCGGGACGGCCACCGGGGAGCTGTTTTTT.

Concerning this clonotype itself: A read error is possible here, since a much larger clone lies one base away. This chain uses TRBV3-1 with TRBJ1-5; D is unclear. From germline, CDR1 is LGHDT and CDR2 YNNKEL (reference sequence). V was shortened by 4 bases and J by 3 bases, with 10 bases between the two germline ends. The length of the CDR3 is 14 residues. CDR3 in amino acids: CASSRWPNNQPQHF. CDR3 in DNA: TGTGCCAGCAGCCGATGGCCGAACAATCAGCCCCAGCATTTT.

The chain uses TRBV27 and TRBJ1-6; maybe TRBD1 (5 bases). The germline V gene has CDR1 MNHEY and CDR2 SMNVEV (reference sequence). This CDR3 spans 15 amino acids. V was cut by 3 bases and J by 5 bases, with 11 bases left in between. The CDR3 region is CASSFSGTDNSPLHF. CDR3 DNA: TGTGCCAGCAGTTTTTCCGGGACGGATAATTCACCCCTCCACTTT.

This clonotype occurred many times. The chain couples TRBV7-2 to TRBJ2-7, with 8 nucleotides matching TRBD2. V lost 1 base to trimming and J lost 3 bases; unmatched junction nucleotides: 8. This CDR3 spans 16 amino acids. Germline CDR1 reads SGHTA; CDR2 reads FQGNSA. CDR3 bases: TGTGCCAGCAGCTTAGTGTCCAGCGGGAGTAGCTACGAGCAGTACTTC. Protein sequence: CASSLVSSGSSYEQYF.

This clonotype has a count of ten or more. The chain carries TRBV28 and TRBJ1-1; D ambiguous. Germline CDR1 and CDR2: MDHEN and SYDVKM. The CDR3 covers 13 residues. Trimming cost V 3 bases and J 3 bases, with 8 bases left between them. CDR3 protein: CASSFGKYTEAFF. CDR3 DNA sequence: TGTGCCAGCAGTTTTGGGAAGTACACTGAAGCTTTCTTT. Together with reference TRBV28 and TRBJ1-1, the CDR3 gives the full variable domain: DVKVTQSSRYLVKRTGEKVFLECVQDMDHENMFWYRQDPGLGLRLIYFSYDVKMKEKGDIPEGYSVSREKKERFSLILESASTNQTSMYLCASSFGKYTEAFFGQGTRLTVV.